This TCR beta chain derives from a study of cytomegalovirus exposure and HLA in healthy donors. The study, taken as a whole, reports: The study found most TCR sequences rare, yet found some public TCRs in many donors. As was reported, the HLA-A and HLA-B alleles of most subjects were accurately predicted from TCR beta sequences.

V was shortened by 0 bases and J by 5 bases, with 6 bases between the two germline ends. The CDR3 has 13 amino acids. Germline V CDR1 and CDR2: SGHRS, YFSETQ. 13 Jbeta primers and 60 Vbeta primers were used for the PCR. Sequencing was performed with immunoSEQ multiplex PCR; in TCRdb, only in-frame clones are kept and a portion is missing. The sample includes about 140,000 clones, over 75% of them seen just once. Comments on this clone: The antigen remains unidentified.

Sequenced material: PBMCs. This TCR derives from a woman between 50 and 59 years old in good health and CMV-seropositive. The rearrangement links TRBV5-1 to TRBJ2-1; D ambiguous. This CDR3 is CASSLARNNEQFF. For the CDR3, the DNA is TGCGCCAGCAGCTTGGCCCGTAACAATGAGCAGTTCTTC.